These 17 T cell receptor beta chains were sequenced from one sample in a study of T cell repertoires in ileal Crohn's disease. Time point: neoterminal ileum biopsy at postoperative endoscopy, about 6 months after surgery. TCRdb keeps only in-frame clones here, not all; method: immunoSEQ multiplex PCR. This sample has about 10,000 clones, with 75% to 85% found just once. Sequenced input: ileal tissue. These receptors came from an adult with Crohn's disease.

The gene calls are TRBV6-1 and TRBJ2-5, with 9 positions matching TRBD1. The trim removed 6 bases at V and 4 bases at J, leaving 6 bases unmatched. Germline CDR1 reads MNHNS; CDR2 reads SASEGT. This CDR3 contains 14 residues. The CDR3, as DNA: TGTGCCAGCAGGGATACAGGGGGCTCAGAGACCCAGTACTTC. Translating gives CASRDTGGSETQYF.

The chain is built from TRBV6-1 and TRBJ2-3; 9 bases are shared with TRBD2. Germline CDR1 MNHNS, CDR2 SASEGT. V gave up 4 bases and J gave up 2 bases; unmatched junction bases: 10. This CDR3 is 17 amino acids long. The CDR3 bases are TGTGCCAGCAGTGGAAGCGGGGGGCCACGGATCACAGATACGCAGTATTTT. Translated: CASSGSGGPRITDTQYF.

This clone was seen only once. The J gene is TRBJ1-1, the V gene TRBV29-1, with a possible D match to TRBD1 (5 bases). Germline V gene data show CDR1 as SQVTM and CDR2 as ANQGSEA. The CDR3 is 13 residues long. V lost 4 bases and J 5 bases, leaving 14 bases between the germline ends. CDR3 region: CSVVILTDTEAFF. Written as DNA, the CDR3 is TGCAGCGTTGTTATATTGACAGATACTGAAGCTTTCTTT.

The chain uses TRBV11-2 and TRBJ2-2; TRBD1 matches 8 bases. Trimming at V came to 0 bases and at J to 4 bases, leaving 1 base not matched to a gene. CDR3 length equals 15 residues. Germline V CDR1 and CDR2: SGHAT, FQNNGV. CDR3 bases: TGTGCCAGCAGCTTAGACAGGGGGCTCACCGGGGAGCTGTTTTTT. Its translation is CASSLDRGLTGELFF.

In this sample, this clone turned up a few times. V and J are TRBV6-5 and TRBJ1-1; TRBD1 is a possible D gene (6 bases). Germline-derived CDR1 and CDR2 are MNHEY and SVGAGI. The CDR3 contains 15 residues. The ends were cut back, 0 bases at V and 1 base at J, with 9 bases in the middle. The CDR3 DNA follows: TGTGCCAGCAGTTACTCCAGGGGTAGGAACACTGAAGCTTTCTTT. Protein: CASSYSRGRNTEAFF.

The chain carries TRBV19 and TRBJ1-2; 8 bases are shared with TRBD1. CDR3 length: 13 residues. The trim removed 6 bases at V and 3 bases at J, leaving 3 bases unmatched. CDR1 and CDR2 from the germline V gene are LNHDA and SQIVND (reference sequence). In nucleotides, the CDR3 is TGTGCCAGTAGGGACAGGGTACACTATGGCTACACCTTC. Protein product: CASRDRVHYGYTF. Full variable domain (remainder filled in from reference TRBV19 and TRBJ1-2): DGGITQSPKYLFRKEGQNVTLSCEQNLNHDAMYWYRQDPGQGLRLIYYSQIVNDFQKGDIAEGYSVSREKKESFPLTVTSAQKNPTAFYLCASRDRVHYGYTFGSGTRLTVV.

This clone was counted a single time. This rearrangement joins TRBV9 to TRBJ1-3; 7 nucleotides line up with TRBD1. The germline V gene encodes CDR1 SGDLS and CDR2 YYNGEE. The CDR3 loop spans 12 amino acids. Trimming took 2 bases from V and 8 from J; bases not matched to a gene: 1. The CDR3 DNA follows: TGTGCCAGCAGCGTCACAGGGGACACCATATATTTT. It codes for CASSVTGDTIYF.

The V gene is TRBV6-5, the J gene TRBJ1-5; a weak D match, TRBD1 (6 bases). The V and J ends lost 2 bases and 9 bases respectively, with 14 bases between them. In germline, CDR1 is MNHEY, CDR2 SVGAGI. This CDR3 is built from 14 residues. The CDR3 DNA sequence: TGTGCCAGCAGTTACGGACAGCCATCATCGCCCCAGCATTTT. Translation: CASSYGQPSSPQHF.

The CDR3 region is CASRRQGLGTEAFF. CDR3 DNA sequence: TGTGCCAGCAGGCGACAGGGTCTCGGCACTGAAGCTTTCTTT. The V and J genes are TRBV6-5 and TRBJ1-1; 7 positions match TRBD1. Germline-derived CDR1 and CDR2 are MNHEY and SVGAGI. The CDR3 totals 14 residues. The trim removed 6 bases at V and 4 bases at J, leaving 8 bases unmatched.

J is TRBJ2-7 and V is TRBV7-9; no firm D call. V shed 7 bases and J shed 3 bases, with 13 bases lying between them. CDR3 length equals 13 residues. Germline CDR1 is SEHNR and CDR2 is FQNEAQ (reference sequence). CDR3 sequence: CASTSGMGYEQYF. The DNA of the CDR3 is TGTGCCAGCACGTCGGGTATGGGCTACGAGCAGTACTTC. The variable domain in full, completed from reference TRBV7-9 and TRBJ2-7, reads DTGVSQNPRHKITKRGQNVTFRCDPISEHNRLYWYRQTLGQGPEFLTYFQNEAQLEKSRLLSDRFSAERPKGSFSTLEIQRTEQGDSAMYLCASTSGMGYEQYFGPGTRLTVT.

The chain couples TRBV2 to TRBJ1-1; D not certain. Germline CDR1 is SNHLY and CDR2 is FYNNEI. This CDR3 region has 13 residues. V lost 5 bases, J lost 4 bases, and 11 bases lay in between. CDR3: CASSLGVGTEAFF. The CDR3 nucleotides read TGTGCCAGCAGTCTCGGGGTGGGCACTGAAGCTTTCTTT.

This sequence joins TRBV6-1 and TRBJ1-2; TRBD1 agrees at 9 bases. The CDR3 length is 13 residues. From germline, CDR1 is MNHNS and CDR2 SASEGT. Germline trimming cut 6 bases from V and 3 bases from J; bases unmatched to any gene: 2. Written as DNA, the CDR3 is TGTGCCAGCAGGGACAGGGGTTACTATGGCTACACCTTC. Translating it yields CASRDRGYYGYTF.

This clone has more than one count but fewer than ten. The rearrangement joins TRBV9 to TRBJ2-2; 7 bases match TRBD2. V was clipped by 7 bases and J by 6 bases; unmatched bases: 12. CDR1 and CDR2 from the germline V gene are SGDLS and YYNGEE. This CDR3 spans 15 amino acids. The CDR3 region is CASGLGLSRAGELFF. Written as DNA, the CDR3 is TGTGCCAGCGGACTGGGACTAAGTAGAGCCGGGGAGCTGTTTTTT.

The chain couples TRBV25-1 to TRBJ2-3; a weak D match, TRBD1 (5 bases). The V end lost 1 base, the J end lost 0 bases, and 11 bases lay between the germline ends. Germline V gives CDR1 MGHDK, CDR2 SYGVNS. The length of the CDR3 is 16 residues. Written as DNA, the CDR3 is TGTGCCAGCAGTGAATCCTCGGCAGGGAGCACAGATACGCAGTATTTT. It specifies CASSESSAGSTDTQYF.

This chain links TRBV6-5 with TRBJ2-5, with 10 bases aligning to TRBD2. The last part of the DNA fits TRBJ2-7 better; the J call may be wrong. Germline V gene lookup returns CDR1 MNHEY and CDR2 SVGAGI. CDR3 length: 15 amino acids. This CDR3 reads CASSPWTSGSYEQYF. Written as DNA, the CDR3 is TGTGCCAGCAGCCCCTGGACTAGCGGTTCCTACGAGCAGTACTTC.

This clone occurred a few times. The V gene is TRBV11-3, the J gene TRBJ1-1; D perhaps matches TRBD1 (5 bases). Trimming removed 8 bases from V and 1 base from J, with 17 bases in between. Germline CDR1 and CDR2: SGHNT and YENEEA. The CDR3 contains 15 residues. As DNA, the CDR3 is TGTGCCAGCTCCTTGGGAACAGGCTCGAACACTGAAGCTTTCTTT. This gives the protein CASSLGTGSNTEAFF.

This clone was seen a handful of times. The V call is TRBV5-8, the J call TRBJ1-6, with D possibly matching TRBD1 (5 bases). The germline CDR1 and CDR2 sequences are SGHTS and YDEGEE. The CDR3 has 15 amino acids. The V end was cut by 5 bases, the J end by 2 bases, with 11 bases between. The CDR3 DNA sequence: TGTGCCAGCAGACCCCAGGGTACCTATAATTCACCCCTCCACTTT. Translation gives CASRPQGTYNSPLHF. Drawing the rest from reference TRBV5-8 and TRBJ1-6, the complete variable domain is EAGVTQSPTHLIKTRGQQATLRCSPISGHTSVYWYQQALGLGLQFLLWYDEGEERNRGNFPPRFSGRQFPNYSSELNVNALELEDSALYLCASRPQGTYNSPLHFGNGTRLTVT.